This passage covers 20 T cell receptor beta chains from one sample sequenced in a study of T-cell memory formation after mild COVID-19. TCRdb analysed the 5' RACE reads with MiXCR anew, one entry per CDR3 protein. The sample includes 110,000 or so distinct CDR3 sequences, about a fifth of them seen just once. Sequencing used PBMCs or a T cell subset sorted from them (not recorded which). These receptors all stem from a man aged 18 to 29 who had mild COVID-19 (a few samples of this study predate the infection). Cell type and time point are not known.

The chain is built from TRBV6-2 or TRBV6-3 and TRBJ2-3, with TRBD2 identical over 7 bases. V lost 1 base and J lost 2; bases outside the gene matches: 9. CDR3 length: 17 residues. The germline V gene has CDR1 MNHEY and CDR2 SVGEGT. CDR3 sequence (DNA): TGTGCCAGCAGTTACTACGTTTCTAGCGGTTACACAGATACGCAGTATTTT. Its translation: CASSYYVSSGYTDTQYF.

This clonotype was seen only a few times. DNA of the CDR3: TGTGCCAGCACCCTAAATGCGGGGGCCCGGACAGATACGCAGTATTTT. This sequence encodes CASTLNAGARTDTQYF. The rearrangement links TRBV6-6 to TRBJ2-3; possible D gene TRBD2, 7 bases. The V and J ends lost 7 bases and 3 bases respectively, with 20 bases between them. Germline V CDR1 and CDR2: MNHNY, SVGAGI (reference sequence). The CDR3 has 16 amino acids.

The V gene is TRBV4-1, the J gene TRBJ1-1; D might be TRBD1 (6 bases). Germline V gene data show CDR1 as MGHRA and CDR2 as YSYEKL. The CDR3 sequence is 17 residues long. Trimming took 0 bases from V and 0 from J, leaving 14 bases between them. As DNA, the CDR3 is TGCGCCAGCAGCCAAGATCGACGTCGGGGGCTGAACACTGAAGCTTTCTTT. It encodes CASSQDRRRGLNTEAFF.

The table lists this clonotype with a few counts. This chain joins TRBV12-3 or TRBV12-4 and TRBJ2-5, with D possibly TRBD2 on 5 matching bases. V lost 3 bases to trimming and J lost 4 bases, with 9 bases between them. CDR3 length: 13 residues. Here the CDR3 reads CASSFPGLETQYF. DNA for the CDR3: TGTGCCAGCAGTTTTCCGGGGTTAGAGACCCAGTACTTC.

This chain connects TRBV7-3 to TRBJ1-1; no reliable D call. The germline V gene encodes CDR1 SGHTA and CDR2 FQGTGA. The CDR3 sequence is 15 residues long. V lost 2 bases and J lost 0, with 10 bases in between. Here the CDR3 reads CASSLLRRLNTEAFF. In nucleotides, the CDR3 is TGTGCCAGCAGCTTACTTAGGCGCTTGAACACTGAAGCTTTCTTT.

The chain combines TRBV6-5 with TRBJ1-5; 8 bases are shared with TRBD1. Germline CDR1 is MNHEY and CDR2 is SVGAGI. V lost 5 bases, J lost 7 bases, and 13 bases stayed unmatched. The CDR3 sequence is 16 residues long. The CDR3 DNA sequence: TGTGCCAGCAGTCCCGGGTACAGGGGGAAAGGCCAGCCCCAGCATTTT. Its translation: CASSPGYRGKGQPQHF.

The chain joins TRBV27 to TRBJ1-2; tentatively, D is TRBD1 (6 bases). This CDR3 has 13 amino acids. Trimming shortened V by 6 bases and J by 4 bases, and 12 bases separated the two germline ends. Per the germline V gene, CDR1 is MNHEY and CDR2 is SMNVEV (reference sequence). The CDR3 nucleotides read TGTGCCAGCAGCTCGGACAGCATCTATGGCTACACCTTC. It encodes CASSSDSIYGYTF.

This clonotype was observed a few times. The gene calls are TRBV9 and TRBJ2-3; D remains ambiguous. CDR3 length equals 16 residues. The germline V gene encodes CDR1 SGDLS and CDR2 YYNGEE. The ends were cut back, 0 bases at V and 2 bases at J, with 13 bases in the middle. Here the CDR3 reads CASSVANGIYTDTQYF. CDR3 DNA sequence: TGTGCCAGCAGCGTAGCCAACGGCATCTACACAGATACGCAGTATTTT.

The DNA for the CDR3 is TGTGCCAGCAGCTTGGAAGGGCCGGATATTAGAGAGACCCAGTACTTC. This encodes CASSLEGPDIRETQYF. The rearrangement links TRBV5-5 to TRBJ2-5, with no clear D. Germline V lookup: CDR1 SGHKS, CDR2 YYEKEE (reference sequence). This CDR3 comprises 16 residues. V lost 0 bases and J lost 4, with 16 bases in between.

There are a few counts of this clonotype. This chain uses TRBV18 with TRBJ1-1; the D gene is possibly TRBD1 (5 bases). The CDR3 consists of 15 residues. Trimming removed 3 bases at V and 4 bases at J, with 15 bases between. Germline V lookup: CDR1 KGHSH, CDR2 LQKENI. The CDR3 loop is CASSPRDDGITEAFF. The CDR3 DNA follows: TGTGCCAGCTCACCCCGGGACGACGGAATCACTGAAGCTTTCTTT. Based on the CDR3 plus reference TRBV18 and TRBJ1-1, the full variable domain is NAGVMQNPRHLVRRRGQEARLRCSPMKGHSHVYWYRQLPEEGLKFMVYLQKENIIDESGMPKERFSAEFPKEGPSILRIQQVVRGDSAAYFCASSPRDDGITEAFFGQGTRLTVV.

This clonotype appeared a few times. This chain joins TRBV5-1 and TRBJ1-1, with 8 bases fitting TRBD1. This CDR3 has 15 residues. Per germline, CDR1 SGHRS and CDR2 YFSETQ. The ends lost 7 bases at V and 0 bases at J; junction bases unmatched: 8. CDR3 nucleotides: TGCGCCAGCCACCCTCTACAGGGGGTGAACACTGAAGCTTTCTTT. It translates to CASHPLQGVNTEAFF.

The sample holds a few counts of this clonotype. The CDR3 here is CASSLYQRGAEEQFF. The CDR3 nucleotides read TGTGCCAGCAGCTTATATCAGCGGGGGGCAGAGGAGCAGTTCTTC. The V call is TRBV7-3, the J call TRBJ2-1, with 9 bases that match TRBD2. Germline V gives CDR1 SGHTA, CDR2 FQGTGA. Losses at the gene ends were 2 bases for V and 10 bases for J; bases not matched to a gene: 9. This CDR3 spans 15 amino acids. The full variable domain, its missing parts supplied by reference TRBV7-3 and TRBJ2-1, is GAGVSQTPSNKVTEKGKYVELRCDPISGHTALYWYRQSLGQGPEFLIYFQGTGAADDSGLPNDRFFAVRPEGSVSTLKIQRTERGDSAVYLCASSLYQRGAEEQFFGPGTRLTVL.

To note about this clonotype: At one end the junction does not follow the germline gene, possibly because of a read error. The CDR3 DNA follows: TGTGCCAGCAGCTTCTCCTACTATGAGCAGTTCTTC. Encoded protein: CASSFSYYEQFF. This chain joins TRBV7-2 and TRBJ2-1; D call uncertain. Germline CDR1 SGHTA, CDR2 FQGNSA. The CDR3 loop spans 12 amino acids.

The table lists this clonotype with a few counts. The rearrangement links TRBV7-2 to TRBJ2-1, with D possibly called TRBD1 or TRBD2 (5 bases each). The germline V gene encodes CDR1 SGHTA and CDR2 FQGNSA. V lost 1 base to trimming and J lost 4 bases, with 11 bases between them. The CDR3 loop spans 15 amino acids. This chain's CDR3 is CASSLVGDPYNEQFF. The CDR3 DNA follows: TGTGCCAGCAGCTTAGTCGGGGACCCTTACAATGAGCAGTTCTTC.

This chain's CDR3 is CASNPVGGRQDNVLTF. The CDR3 DNA reads TGTGCCAGCAACCCGGTGGGGGGCCGGCAGGACAACGTCCTGACTTTC. The rearrangement links TRBV6-5 to TRBJ2-6; either TRBD1 or TRBD2 may fit D (6 bases each). CDR3 length: 16 residues. V was cut by 7 bases and J by 9 bases, with 22 bases left in between. Looked up from germline, CDR1 is MNHEY and CDR2 is SVGAGI.

The rearrangement joins TRBV6-5 to TRBJ1-1; D might be TRBD1 (6 bases). Germline lookup yields CDR1 MNHEY and CDR2 SVGAGI. This CDR3 is 15 amino acids long. V was trimmed by 0 bases and J by 2 bases, leaving 10 bases between them. As DNA, the CDR3 is TGTGCCAGCAGTTACTCGAAAGGGGGTAACACTGAAGCTTTCTTT. It encodes CASSYSKGGNTEAFF.

In its sample, this clonotype was seen a few times. The chain uses TRBV5-1 and TRBJ1-1; 7 bases line up with TRBD1. From germline, CDR1 is SGHRS and CDR2 YFSETQ. The CDR3 loop spans 17 amino acids. The ends lost 3 bases at V and 1 base at J; junction bases unmatched: 12. CDR3 coding DNA: TGCGCCAGCAGCTCCCATAGGGACAGCCTATCGAACACTGAAGCTTTCTTT. Its protein product is CASSSHRDSLSNTEAFF.

The chain is built from TRBV29-1 and TRBJ1-3; TRBD1 aligns across 7 bases. The germline V gene encodes CDR1 SQVTM and CDR2 ANQGSEA. The CDR3 sequence is 16 residues long. Trimming took 4 bases from V and 3 from J; bases not matched to a gene: 12. CDR3 bases: TGCAGCGTTGTGGACTTGACAGGGTTAAGTGGAAACACCATATATTTT. Translated, it gives CSVVDLTGLSGNTIYF.

This chain uses TRBV7-8 with TRBJ1-5, with D tentatively TRBD1 (6 bases). The CDR3 loop spans 16 amino acids. Trimming stripped 1 base from V and 2 bases from J, with 12 bases between. Germline assignment: CDR1 SGHVS and CDR2 FQNEAQ. CDR3 residues: CASSLVGAWRNQPQHF. CDR3 DNA sequence: TGTGCCAGCAGCTTAGTGGGGGCCTGGCGCAATCAGCCCCAGCATTTT.

This clonotype has only a few counts. The V gene is TRBV9, the J gene TRBJ2-1; 12 bases are a match to TRBD2. The V gene's germline CDR1 is SGDLS and CDR2 YYNGEE. The V segment lost 0 bases and the J segment 3 bases; nucleotides outside the gene matches: 4. This CDR3 spans 17 amino acids. The CDR3 sequence is CASSVETSGGHYNEQFF. Written as DNA, the CDR3 is TGTGCCAGCAGCGTAGAAACTAGCGGGGGGCACTACAATGAGCAGTTCTTC.